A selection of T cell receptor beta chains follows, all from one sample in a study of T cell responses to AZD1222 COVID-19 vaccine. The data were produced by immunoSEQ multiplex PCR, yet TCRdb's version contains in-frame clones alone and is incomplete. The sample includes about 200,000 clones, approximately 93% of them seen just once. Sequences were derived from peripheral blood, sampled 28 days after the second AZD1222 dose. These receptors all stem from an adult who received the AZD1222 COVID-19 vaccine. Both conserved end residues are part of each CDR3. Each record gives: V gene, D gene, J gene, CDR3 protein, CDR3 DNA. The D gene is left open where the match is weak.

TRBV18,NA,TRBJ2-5,CASSRSSQETQYF,TGTGCCAGCTCACGTTCCAGCCAAGAGACCCAGTACTTC
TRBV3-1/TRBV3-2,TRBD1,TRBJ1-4,CASSPTTGGSHEKLFF,TGTGCCAGCAGCCCAACGACAGGGGGCAGTCATGAAAAACTGTTTTTT
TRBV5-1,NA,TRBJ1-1,CASSITGTREAFF,TGCGCCAGCAGCATAACCGGGACAAGAGAAGCTTTCTTT
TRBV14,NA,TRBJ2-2,CASSQARDTANTGELFF,TGTGCCAGCAGCCAAGCGCGGGACACCGCGAACACCGGGGAGCTGTTTTTT
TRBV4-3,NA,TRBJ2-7,CASSQERSRVGEQYF,TGCGCCAGCAGCCAAGAAAGGTCCAGGGTCGGCGAGCAGTACTTC
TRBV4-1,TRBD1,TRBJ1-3,CASSLDRDGGNTIYF,TGCGCCAGCAGCCTCGACAGGGACGGAGGAAACACCATATATTTT
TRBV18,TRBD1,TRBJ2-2,CASSRGQGGGELFF,TGTGCCAGCTCACGAGGACAGGGAGGCGGGGAGCTGTTTTTT
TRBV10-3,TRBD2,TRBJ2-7,CAIGGGVGEQYF,TGTGCCATCGGCGGGGGGGTCGGGGAGCAGTACTTC
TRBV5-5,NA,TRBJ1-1,CASSFPQGLNTEAFF,TGTGCCAGCAGCTTCCCCCAGGGATTGAACACTGAAGCTTTCTTT
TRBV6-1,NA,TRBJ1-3,CASSETQAGNTIYF,TGTGCCAGCAGTGAGACACAGGCGGGGAACACCATATATTTT
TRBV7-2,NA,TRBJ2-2,CASSLRRYTGELFF,TGTGCCAGCAGCTTACGGCGGTACACCGGGGAGCTGTTTTTT